The 10 T cell receptor beta chains below come from one sample, sequenced in a study of CD8+ T cells in alopecia areata. RNA was isolated and reverse transcribed to cDNA, the sequencing template. The method was immunoSEQ multiplex PCR; TCRdb's version includes in-frame clones alone and lacks a portion of them. This sample yields about 150,000 clones, of which about nine tenths are seen a single time; over 12% belongs to the top ten. The material sequenced was CD8+ T cells sorted from blood, taken at week 0. Receptors were obtained from a human donor with alopecia areata.

The chain uses TRBV5-5 and TRBJ2-4; 8 bases are a match to TRBD1. The trim removed 1 base at V and 6 bases at J, leaving 9 bases unmatched. CDR3 size: 16 residues. CDR1 SGHKS and CDR2 YYEKEE come from the germline V gene (reference sequence). The DNA for the CDR3 is TGTGCCAGCAGCTTGACCGGACAGGGCGAGATAAACATTCAGTACTTC. Translating it yields CASSLTGQGEINIQYF.

The chain combines TRBV7-3 with TRBJ2-3; D might be TRBD1 (6 bases). The CDR3 contains 15 residues. The germline CDR1 and CDR2 sequences are SGHTA and FQGTGA. Trimming shortened V by 2 bases and J by 2 bases, and 11 bases separated the two germline ends. CDR3 in amino acids: CASSLSGADTDTQYF. CDR3 bases: TGTGCCAGCAGCTTATCAGGGGCCGACACAGATACGCAGTATTTT.

The rearrangement joins TRBV4-1 to TRBJ1-1, with 7 bases identical to TRBD1. Losses at the gene ends were 2 bases for V and 5 bases for J; bases not matched to a gene: 5. This CDR3 is built from 14 residues. Germline CDR1 and CDR2: MGHRA and YSYEKL. For the CDR3, the DNA is TGCGCCAGCAGCCAACGACAGGGTGTGACTGAAGCTTTCTTT. Its protein is CASSQRQGVTEAFF.

CDR3 sequence (DNA): TGTGCCAGCAGCTCCTCCGGTACAGATACGCAGTATTTT. Its protein is CASSSSGTDTQYF. V usage is TRBV7-3 and J usage is TRBJ2-3; D gene uncertain. The CDR3 is 13 amino acids. V was clipped by 4 bases and J by 3 bases, with 8 bases between them. Germline CDR1 is SGHTA and CDR2 is FQGTGA. Supplemented by reference TRBV7-3 and TRBJ2-3, the full variable domain reads GAGVSQTPSNKVTEKGKYVELRCDPISGHTALYWYRQSLGQGPEFLIYFQGTGAADDSGLPNDRFFAVRPEGSVSTLKIQRTERGDSAVYLCASSSSGTDTQYFGPGTRLTVL.

Points on this clone: A junction end diverges from the germline sequence, so it may reflect a read error. The J gene is TRBJ2-3, the V gene TRBV29-1; TRBD2 aligns across 10 bases. Germline CDR1 is SQVTM and CDR2 is ANQGSEA. This CDR3 region has 16 residues. CDR3 amino acids: CSVAALAGESRDTQYF. The CDR3 DNA is TGCAGCGTTGCAGCCCTAGCGGGGGAAAGCAGAGATACGCAGTATTTT.

The rearrangement joins TRBV6-5 to TRBJ1-1; no reliable D call. CDR3 length: 14 residues. The V end lost 5 bases, the J end lost 0 bases, and 10 bases lay between the germline ends. The germline V gene has CDR1 MNHEY and CDR2 SVGAGI. This chain's CDR3 is CASSVDILNTEAFF. The CDR3 region has the DNA TGTGCCAGCAGTGTCGACATCCTGAACACTGAAGCTTTCTTT.

The V call is TRBV30, the J call TRBJ1-2; the D is unclear. In germline, CDR1 is GTSNPN, CDR2 SVGIG (reference sequence). Between the trimmed V and J ends, which lost 0 bases and 6 bases, there was a span of 11 bases. This CDR3 is 13 amino acids long. CDR3 region: CAWSVSGRHGYTF. The CDR3 nucleotides read TGTGCCTGGAGTGTTTCGGGGAGGCATGGCTACACCTTC.

The V and J genes are TRBV7-9 and TRBJ2-7; 12 bases align to TRBD2. Unmatched junction bases numbered 8, after V lost 10 bases and J lost 4 bases. Looked up from germline, CDR1 is SEHNR and CDR2 is FQNEAQ (reference sequence). The CDR3 loop spans 14 amino acids. This CDR3 is CATSTSGGIYEQYF. Written as DNA, the CDR3 is TGTGCCACCTCGACTAGCGGGGGAATATACGAGCAGTACTTC.

The chain carries TRBV11-2 and TRBJ2-5; 15 bases agree with TRBD2. J gave up 6 bases and V 5 bases, and 7 bases lay outside the gene matches. CDR1 and CDR2 (germline): SGHAT, FQNNGV. This CDR3 comprises 16 residues. CDR3 bases: TGTGCCAGCAGCCCCCGGACTAGCGGGGGGGTGAAGACCCAGTACTTC. Translation gives CASSPRTSGGVKTQYF.

CDR3: CAISGETGGWNTEAFF. For the CDR3, the DNA is TGTGCCATCAGCGGGGAGACAGGGGGCTGGAACACTGAAGCTTTCTTT. The chain carries TRBV10-3 and TRBJ1-1; TRBD1 agrees at 10 bases. Trimming took 6 bases from V and 1 from J; bases not matched to a gene: 8. The CDR3 has 16 amino acids. Germline assignment: CDR1 ENHRY and CDR2 SYGVKD.